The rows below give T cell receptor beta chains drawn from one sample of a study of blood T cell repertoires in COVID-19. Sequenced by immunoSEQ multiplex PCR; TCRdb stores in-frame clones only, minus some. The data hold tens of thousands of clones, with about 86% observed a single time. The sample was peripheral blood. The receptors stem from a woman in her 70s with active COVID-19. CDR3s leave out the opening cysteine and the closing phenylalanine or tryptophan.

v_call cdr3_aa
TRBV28 ASSSHYRQGLIGGYT
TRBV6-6 ASSSGPQRGGLEQF
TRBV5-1 ASSLAQGNEQF
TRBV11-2 ASSPGAGHGEQY
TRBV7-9 ASSSGTGWSPLH
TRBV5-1 ASSLRGLANTGELF
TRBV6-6 ASLQGGGQPQH
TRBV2 ATKEGANNEQF
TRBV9 ASSLSGVGEQF
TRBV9 ASSIQGPGANVLT
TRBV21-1 ASSTYQPQH
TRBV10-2 ASLGLTSGQETQY
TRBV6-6 ASSTGSASEQF
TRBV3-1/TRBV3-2 ASSKEGQPATDTQY
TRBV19 ASSIGASGGLTGELF
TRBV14 ASSQEAGGWETQY
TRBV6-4 ASSDSHSPTDTQY
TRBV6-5 ASSYSGGSGNTIY
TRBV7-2 ASSLGQRPGANVLT
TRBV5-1 ASKKGVNTEAF
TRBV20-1 SARAWGPYEQY
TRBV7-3 ASSIVAGGYNEQF
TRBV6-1 ASSEENYQETQY
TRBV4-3 ASSQGTSGYTDTQY
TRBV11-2 ASSLSGWLGYEQY
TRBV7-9 ASSPFSVSGAF
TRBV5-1 ASSLEAGVGYT
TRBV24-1 ATSEGGRRYT
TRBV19 ASSKPGGAYEQY
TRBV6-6 ASRTGGQPQH
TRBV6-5 ASSSGQRYNSPLH
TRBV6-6 ASSYPGQGPYEQY
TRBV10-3 ASSSGMTGSYEQY
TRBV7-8 ASSLGLAGAGDEQF